The 26 T cell receptor beta chains below were found in one sample sequenced in a study of blood T cell repertoires in COVID-19. Generated by immunoSEQ multiplex PCR, the TCRdb table keeps only in-frame clones and is missing some. The sample lists around 400,000 clones, around 89% occurring once. The sample comprised peripheral blood. The receptor set was obtained from a man between 40 and 49 years old with acute or convalescent COVID-19.

This chain links TRBV20-1 with TRBJ1-1; D is uncertain. The CDR3 sequence is 13 residues long. Germline loops: CDR1 DFQATT, CDR2 SNEGSKA (reference sequence). V shed 3 bases and J shed 0 bases, with 8 bases lying between them. CDR3 bases: TGCAGTGCTAGTTATAGCATGAACACTGAAGCTTTCTTT. Its translation: CSASYSMNTEAFF.

This sequence joins TRBV28 and TRBJ2-7; TRBD1 aligns across 7 bases. V was clipped by 6 bases and J by 7 bases; unmatched bases: 9. The CDR3 spans 13 residues. The germline gives CDR1 MDHEN, CDR2 SYDVKM. The CDR3 here is CASSPDRVREQYF. The CDR3 DNA follows: TGTGCCAGCAGCCCTGACAGGGTTCGGGAGCAGTACTTC.

V is TRBV7-9 and J is TRBJ1-4, with D hard to call. From germline, CDR1 is SEHNR and CDR2 FQNEAQ (reference sequence). This CDR3 region has 16 residues. V lost 5 bases to trimming and J lost 5 bases, with 18 bases between them. The DNA of the CDR3 is TGTGCCAGCAGCCAAACCCGAGGGTCGGCGAATGAAAAACTGTTTTTT. Residues: CASSQTRGSANEKLFF.

V and J are TRBV10-3 and TRBJ2-7, with a tentative D call TRBD1 (5 bases). Trimming left V 0 bases short and J 1 base short, with 13 bases between. Germline CDR1 ENHRY, CDR2 SYGVKD. CDR3 length equals 16 residues. The CDR3 region is CAISESGRQTSYEQYF. The CDR3 bases are TGTGCCATCAGTGAGTCTGGCCGACAGACATCCTACGAGCAGTACTTC.

The chain joins TRBV28 to TRBJ2-1; 11 bases match TRBD2. CDR1 and CDR2 (germline): MDHEN, SYDVKM. This CDR3 comprises 16 residues. J was trimmed by 10 bases and V by 1 base; bases with no gene match: 9. CDR3 region: CASSLSYSGRAHEQFF. DNA of the CDR3: TGTGCCAGCAGTTTATCATATAGCGGGAGGGCCCACGAGCAGTTCTTC.

Here the CDR3 reads CASSSTSGSREQFF. CDR3 nucleotide sequence: TGTGCCAGCAGTTCGACTAGCGGGAGTCGTGAGCAGTTCTTC. The V call is TRBV27, the J call TRBJ2-1; 12 bases fit TRBD2. The CDR3 covers 14 residues. Per the germline V gene, CDR1 is MNHEY and CDR2 is SMNVEV (reference sequence). The V and J ends lost 4 bases and 9 bases, in that order; junction bases with no gene match: 4.

This chain joins TRBV5-1 and TRBJ2-5; D perhaps matches TRBD2 (5 bases). Between the trimmed V and J ends, which lost 4 bases and 3 bases, there was a span of 16 bases. CDR1 is SGHRS, CDR2 YFSETQ, per germline. The CDR3 loop spans 15 amino acids. CDR3 sequence: CASSRALEGEETQYF. The DNA of the CDR3 is TGCGCCAGCAGCCGGGCGCTCGAGGGCGAAGAGACCCAGTACTTC.

V usage is TRBV7-8 and J usage is TRBJ1-2; D is ambiguous. This CDR3 contains 13 residues. The V gene's germline CDR1 is SGHVS and CDR2 FQNEAQ. The V end was cut by 0 bases, the J end by 8 bases, with 10 bases between. CDR3 nucleotides: TGTGCCAGCAGCTTAGCGAACAGTGTAGGCTACACCTTC. It is translated as CASSLANSVGYTF.

Notes on this clone: Within the sample, other DNA sequences also encode this same CDR3. The chain is built from TRBV3-1 (or the pseudogene TRBV3-2) and TRBJ1-2; a weak D match, TRBD1 (5 bases). CDR1 is LGHDT and CDR2 is YNNKEL in the germline V gene (reference sequence). The CDR3 consists of 12 residues. Between the trimmed V and J ends, which lost 0 bases and 8 bases, there was a span of 7 bases. The CDR3, as DNA: TGTGCCAGCAGCCAAGACCCAGGGGGCTACACCTTC. This gives the protein CASSQDPGGYTF.

This chain links TRBV5-4 with TRBJ2-2; TRBD2 matches 8 bases. There are 15 residues in the CDR3. With V trimmed by 4 bases and J by 5 bases, 7 bases remained unmatched. CDR1 and CDR2 from the germline V gene are SGHNT and YYREEE (reference sequence). The CDR3 loop is CASSVTGGATGELFF. CDR3 nucleotide sequence: TGTGCCAGCAGCGTGACCGGGGGGGCAACCGGGGAGCTGTTTTTT.

The rearrangement links TRBV7-9 to TRBJ2-2, with D possibly being TRBD2 (5 bases). The CDR3 runs to 15 residues. The germline V gene encodes CDR1 SEHNR and CDR2 FQNEAQ (reference sequence). The V end was cut by 5 bases, the J end by 7 bases, with 17 bases between. This chain's CDR3 is CASSPRRRGSGELFF. DNA for the CDR3: TGTGCCAGCAGCCCCAGGAGGCGAGGTAGCGGGGAGCTGTTTTTT.

This chain connects TRBV5-1 to TRBJ1-4, with D perhaps TRBD1 (6 bases). V was pared by 0 bases and J by 7 bases, with 10 bases between. Germline lookup yields CDR1 SGHRS and CDR2 YFSETQ. CDR3 size: 14 residues. CDR3 bases: TGCGCCAGCAGCTTGGGAGGGGGAGTTGAAAAACTGTTTTTT. Encoded protein: CASSLGGGVEKLFF.

This chain connects TRBV12-3 or TRBV12-4 to TRBJ2-3, with 8 bases lining up with TRBD1. With 3 bases clipped from V and 13 bases from J, the junction kept 9 bases outside the gene matches. This CDR3 has 13 residues. The CDR3 DNA sequence: TGTGCCAGCAGTTTTCGACAGGGGCTTGAGGAGTATTTT. Translating it yields CASSFRQGLEEYF.

The J gene is TRBJ2-3, the V gene TRBV13, with 9 bases fitting TRBD2. The length of the CDR3 is 15 residues. V gave up 1 base and J gave up 4 bases; unmatched junction bases: 3. Germline V lookup: CDR1 PRHDT, CDR2 FYEKMQ (reference sequence). The CDR3 is CASSLEREDPDTQYF. DNA for the CDR3: TGTGCCAGCAGCTTAGAGCGGGAGGATCCAGATACGCAGTATTTT.

This chain uses TRBV5-4 with TRBJ2-1; 10 nucleotides align to TRBD2. J lost 8 bases, V lost 3 bases, and 5 bases had no gene match. Looked up from germline, CDR1 is SGHNT and CDR2 is YYREEE (reference sequence). The CDR3 loop spans 14 amino acids. In DNA form, the CDR3 reads TGTGCCAGCAGCTCAGCGGGAGGGCCGCATGAGCAGTTCTTC. Protein: CASSSAGGPHEQFF.

The V call is TRBV5-1, the J call TRBJ2-2; 12 bases are a match to TRBD2. Looked up from germline, CDR1 is SGHRS and CDR2 is YFSETQ. The CDR3 is 17 amino acids. V lost 1 base, J lost 6 bases, and 7 bases stayed unmatched. The CDR3 here is CASSLQLAGGPSGELFF. CDR3 in DNA: TGCGCCAGCAGCTTGCAGCTAGCGGGAGGGCCATCCGGGGAGCTGTTTTTT.

CDR3 DNA sequence: TGTGCCAGCCACCGGGAAATAGACGACAATGAGCAGTTCTTC. This translates into CASHREIDDNEQFF. The chain carries TRBV28 and TRBJ2-1; D is perhaps TRBD2 (5 bases). This CDR3 spans 14 amino acids. Between the trimmed V and J ends, which lost 8 bases and 5 bases, there was a span of 16 bases. CDR1 is MDHEN and CDR2 is SYDVKM in the germline V gene.

Points on this clone: The sample holds other DNA sequences that translate to the same CDR3. V and J are TRBV9 and TRBJ2-1; D may be TRBD1 (5 bases). CDR3 length: 14 amino acids. Deletions cut 4 bases from V and 0 bases from J, with 8 bases between. Germline values: CDR1 SGDLS, CDR2 YYNGEE. The CDR3 region is CASSPQGSYNEQFF. CDR3 sequence (DNA): TGTGCCAGCAGCCCTCAGGGCTCCTACAATGAGCAGTTCTTC.

This clone was found once. The chain is built from TRBV10-1 and TRBJ2-1, with TRBD1 as a possible D gene (5 bases). Germline V CDR1 and CDR2: WNHNN, SYGVQD (reference sequence). The V end lost 4 bases, the J end lost 6 bases, and 13 bases lay between the germline ends. This CDR3 comprises 14 residues. Here the CDR3 DNA reads TGCGCCAGCAGTGTGGACACGGCAGGCAATGAGCAGTTCTTC. Translating gives CASSVDTAGNEQFF.

The table lists this clone with a count of one. The rearrangement uses TRBV20-1 and TRBJ1-2; 7 bases fit TRBD1. This CDR3 has 11 residues. The germline CDR1 and CDR2 sequences are DFQATT and SNEGSKA (reference sequence). The trim removed 5 bases at V and 8 bases at J, leaving 5 bases unmatched. The CDR3 region has the DNA TGCAGTGCTGACAGGGCGGACGGCTACACCTTC. Amino acids: CSADRADGYTF.

This chain links TRBV6-6 with TRBJ1-5; D not certain. This CDR3 has 14 amino acids. V was cut by 8 bases and J by 2 bases, with 13 bases left in between. Germline values: CDR1 MNHNY, CDR2 SVGAGI (reference sequence). The CDR3 here is CASSGGSGNQPQHF. In DNA, the CDR3 is TGTGCCAGCTCGGGAGGCTCCGGCAATCAGCCCCAGCATTTT.

V gene TRBV29-1 combines with J gene TRBJ2-1, with D tentatively TRBD1 (6 bases). Trimming took 3 bases from V and 10 from J, leaving 13 bases between them. The CDR3 has 12 residues. Per germline, CDR1 SQVTM and CDR2 ANQGSEA. CDR3 in amino acids: CSVDSGGREQFF. The CDR3 DNA is TGCAGCGTTGATTCTGGGGGCCGGGAGCAGTTCTTC.

This CDR3 is CASSAPPGGGEQFF. The CDR3 DNA reads TGTGCCAGCAGCGCCCCACCAGGGGGTGGGGAGCAGTTCTTC. This chain joins TRBV9 and TRBJ2-1, with 7 bases aligning to TRBD1. With V trimmed by 3 bases and J by 10 bases, 10 bases remained unmatched. CDR3 length: 14 amino acids. Per the germline V gene, CDR1 is SGDLS and CDR2 is YYNGEE.

The CDR3 reads CASSGTSGNIQYF. CDR3 nucleotides: TGTGCCAGTAGTGGGACTAGCGGAAACATTCAGTACTTC. V is TRBV19 and J is TRBJ2-4, with TRBD2 matching over 11 bases. Unmatched junction bases numbered 0, after V lost 5 bases and J lost 6 bases. Germline V gene sequence: CDR1 LNHDA, CDR2 SQIVND (reference sequence). This CDR3 spans 13 amino acids.

The CDR3: CASSAWTGGYTF. The CDR3 DNA is TGTGCCAGTAGTGCCTGGACAGGGGGCTACACCTTC. The V gene is TRBV19, the J gene TRBJ1-2; 8 bases fit TRBD1. The CDR3 length is 12 residues. Germline-derived CDR1 and CDR2 are LNHDA and SQIVND (reference sequence). V lost 5 bases, J lost 8 bases, and 4 bases stayed unmatched.

This clone was seen just once. This sequence joins TRBV7-6 and TRBJ1-2; D gene uncertain. V lost 3 bases, J lost 8 bases, and 13 bases lay in between. CDR3 length: 13 residues. The germline CDR1 and CDR2 sequences are SGHVS and FNYEAQ. The CDR3 loop reads CASSLGESLGYTF. The CDR3 DNA sequence: TGTGCCAGCAGCTTGGGCGAATCCCTAGGCTACACCTTC.